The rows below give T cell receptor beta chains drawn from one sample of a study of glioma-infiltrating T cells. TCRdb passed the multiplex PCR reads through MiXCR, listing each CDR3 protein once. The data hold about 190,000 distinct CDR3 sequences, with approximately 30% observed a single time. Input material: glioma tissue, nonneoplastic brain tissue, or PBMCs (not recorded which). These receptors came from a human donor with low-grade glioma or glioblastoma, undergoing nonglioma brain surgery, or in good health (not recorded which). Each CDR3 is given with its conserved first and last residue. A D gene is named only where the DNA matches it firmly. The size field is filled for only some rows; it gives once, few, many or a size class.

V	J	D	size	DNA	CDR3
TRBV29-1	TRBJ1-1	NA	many	TGCAGCGTTGGGCTAACCCGGGGTTACACTGAAGCTTTCTTT	CSVGLTRGYTEAFF
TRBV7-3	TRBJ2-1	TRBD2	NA	TGTGCCAGCAGCCCGACTAGCGGGAGGGCCTTCAATGAGCAGTTCTTC	CASSPTSGRAFNEQFF
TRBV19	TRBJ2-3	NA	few	TGTGCCAGTAGTCGGACAGAGACAGATACGCAGTATTTT	CASSRTETDTQYF
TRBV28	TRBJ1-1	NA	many	TGTGCCAGCAGTTCTCTATTAGGGTCTCCGGGTTCGGGCACTGAAGCTTTCTTT	CASSSLLGSPGSGTEAFF
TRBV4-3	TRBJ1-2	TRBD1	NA	TGCGCCAGCAGCCGAGTCCCGGGACAGGGGACCTATGGCTACACCTTC	CASSRVPGQGTYGYTF
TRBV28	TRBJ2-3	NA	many	TGTGCCAGCAGTTTACACCTAGACACAGATACGCAGTATTTT	CASSLHLDTDTQYF
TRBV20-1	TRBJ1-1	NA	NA	TGCAGCGTCCGCCAGGGGACTGGGGTTGACACTGAAGCTTTCTTT	CSVRQGTGVDTEAFF
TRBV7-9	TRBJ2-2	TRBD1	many	TGTGCCAGCAGCTTGGGACAGGGGAACACCGGGGAGCTGTTTTTT	CASSLGQGNTGELFF
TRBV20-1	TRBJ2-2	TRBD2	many	TGCAGGGCAAGCGGGAGCAACACCGGGGAGCTGTTTTTT	CRASGSNTGELFF
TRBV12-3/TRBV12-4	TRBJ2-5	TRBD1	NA	TGTGCCAGCAGTGGGGGGACAGGGGGTACGGAGACCCAGTACTTC	CASSGGTGGTETQYF
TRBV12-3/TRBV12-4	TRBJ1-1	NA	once	TGTGCCAGCAGTTTACAGACCATGAACACTGAAGCTTCCTTT	CASSLQTMNTEASF
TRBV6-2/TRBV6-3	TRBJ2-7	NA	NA	TGTGCCAACAGTTACCGGTGGGCGGAACCATACAATGAGCAGTACTTC	CANSYRWAEPYNEQYF
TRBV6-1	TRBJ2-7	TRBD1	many	TGTGCCAGCAGAAAGGAAGGGACAGGGGTTGTCGAGCAGTACTTC	CASRKEGTGVVEQYF
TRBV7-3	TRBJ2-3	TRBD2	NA	TGTGCCAGCAGCTTACTAGCGGGAGAGTCCGGTACGCAGTATTTT	CASSLLAGESGTQYF
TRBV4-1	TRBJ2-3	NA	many	TGCGCCAGCAGCCCCGTCGGAAAACGCACAGATACGCAGTATTTT	CASSPVGKRTDTQYF
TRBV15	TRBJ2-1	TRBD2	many	TGTGCCACCAGCAGAGAGCGGGCGGGAGGCTTACAGTTCTTC	CATSRERAGGLQFF
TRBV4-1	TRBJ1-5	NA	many	TGCGCCAGCAGCCCCTCGCCTGGGGGGCCCCAGCATTTT	CASSPSPGGPQHF
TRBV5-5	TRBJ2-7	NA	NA	TGTGCCAGCAGCTTGGCGGGACAAAACTACGAGCAGTACTTC	CASSLAGQNYEQYF
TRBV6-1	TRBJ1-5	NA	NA	TGTGCCAGCAATCCAACCGACCGAAATCAGCCCCAGCATTTT	CASNPTDRNQPQHF
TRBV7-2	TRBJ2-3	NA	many	TGTGCCAGCAGCCCGGAGAGGGCGGCAGATACGCAGTATTTT	CASSPERAADTQYF
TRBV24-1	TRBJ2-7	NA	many	TGTGCCACCAGTGATTTGGGTCCCCGTCACTACGAGCAGTACTTC	CATSDLGPRHYEQYF
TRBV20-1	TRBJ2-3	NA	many	TGCAGTGCTAGGAAGGCAGATACGCAGTATTTT	CSARKADTQYF
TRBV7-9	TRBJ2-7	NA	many	TGTGCCAGCAGCTTAGTTGCAATTTCCTACGAGCAGTACTTC	CASSLVAISYEQYF
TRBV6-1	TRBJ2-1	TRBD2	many	TGTGCCAGCAGTGTCCTAGCGGGAATCCCCTTAGATGAGCAGTTCTTC	CASSVLAGIPLDEQFF
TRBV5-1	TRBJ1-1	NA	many	TGCGCCAGCAGCTTGCAGGATCCGAACACTGAAGCTTTCTTT	CASSLQDPNTEAFF
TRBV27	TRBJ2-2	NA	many	TGTGCCAGCAGCTTAAATTGGGCCGGGGAGCTGTTTTTT	CASSLNWAGELFF
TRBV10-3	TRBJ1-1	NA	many	TGTGCCACCTTTGGCCGGGGACCTAACACTGAAGCTTTCTTT	CATFGRGPNTEAFF
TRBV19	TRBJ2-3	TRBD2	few	TGTGCCAGTAGTATCACCCTAGCGGGAGTAGGAGATACGCAGTATTTT	CASSITLAGVGDTQYF
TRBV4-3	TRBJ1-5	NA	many	TGCGCCAGCAGCCAAGGGGTGGGTGAGGGCAATCAGCCCCAGCATTTT	CASSQGVGEGNQPQHF
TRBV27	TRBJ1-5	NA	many	TGTGCCAGCATGTATATGGACAAAAAAAGTATCTATAGCAATCAGCCCCAGCATTTT	CASMYMDKKSIYSNQPQHF
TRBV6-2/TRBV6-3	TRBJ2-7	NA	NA	TGTGCCAGCAGTCTCTGGACATGGAACGAGCAGTACTTC	CASSLWTWNEQYF
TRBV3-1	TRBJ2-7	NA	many	TGTGCCAGCCGCCTAGGAGGGGATGAGCAGTACTTC	CASRLGGDEQYF
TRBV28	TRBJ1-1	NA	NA	TGTGCAAGCAAAGACGGGTACGCTGAAGCTTCCTTT	CASKDGYAEASF
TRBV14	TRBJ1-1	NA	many	TGTGCCAGCAGCCAAGAAAGCTGGACACTCAACACTGAAGCTTTCTTT	CASSQESWTLNTEAFF
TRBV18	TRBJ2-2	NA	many	TGTGCCAGCCGACCGCGTTACACCGGGGAGCTGTTTTTT	CASRPRYTGELFF
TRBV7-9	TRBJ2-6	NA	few	TGTGCCAGCAGCTTAGTACAGCCGGACGGGGCCAACGTCCTGACTTTC	CASSLVQPDGANVLTF
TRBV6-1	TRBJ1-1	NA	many	TGTGCCAGCAGTTGGGGTCGGGTCACTGAAGCTTTCTTT	CASSWGRVTEAFF
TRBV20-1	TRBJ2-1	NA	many	TGCAGTGCTAAAAAAACTCGGTCCTCCTACAATGAGCAGTTCTTC	CSAKKTRSSYNEQFF
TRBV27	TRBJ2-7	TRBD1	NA	TGTGCCAGCAGTTTAACTCCAGGAGGGACAGGCCCCTACGAGCAGTACTTC	CASSLTPGGTGPYEQYF
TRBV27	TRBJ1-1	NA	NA	TGTGCCGGCAGCTTGGGAGGGTACACTGAAGCTTTCTTT	CAGSLGGYTEAFF
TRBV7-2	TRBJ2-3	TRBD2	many	TGTGCCAGCAGCTTAGGTGGCGGGAGTGTCGATACGCAGTATTTT	CASSLGGGSVDTQYF
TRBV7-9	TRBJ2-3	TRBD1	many	TGTGCCAGCAGCTTTGACAGGGAGCAGTATTTT	CASSFDREQYF
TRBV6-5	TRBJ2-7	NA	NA	TGTGCCAGCAGTGATATCTGCGAGCAGTACTTC	CASSDICEQYF
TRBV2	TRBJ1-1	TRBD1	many	TGTGCCAGCAGTGGACCGGGACAGACAGCTTTCTTT	CASSGPGQTAFF
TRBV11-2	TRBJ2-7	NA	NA	TGTGCCAGCAGCTTAACTCAAAGATTTCCAACGGGGAACGAGCAGTACTTC	CASSLTQRFPTGNEQYF
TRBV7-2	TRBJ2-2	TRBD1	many	TGTGCCAGCAGCTCCCGACAGGGGGCGAGCACCGGGGAGCTGTTTTTT	CASSSRQGASTGELFF
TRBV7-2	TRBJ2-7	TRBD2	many	TGTGCCAGCAGGAGCGGGAGCGGCTACGAGCAGTACTTC	CASRSGSGYEQYF
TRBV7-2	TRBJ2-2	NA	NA	TGTGCCAGCAGCCTGAAAGCGAGCAACGGGGAGCTGTTTTTT	CASSLKASNGELFF
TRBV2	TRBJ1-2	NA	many	TGTGCCAGCAGTGAAGCGTATGGCTACACCTTC	CASSEAYGYTF
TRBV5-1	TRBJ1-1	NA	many	TGCGCCAGCAGCCAGACGGGGGATCTCACTGAAGCTTTCTTT	CASSQTGDLTEAFF